Listed here is a single T cell receptor beta chain. It has no known antigen specificity. This clone may be a read error of a much larger clone one base away. As encoded in the germline V gene (reference sequence), CDR1 is MNHEY while CDR2 is SMNVEV. The CDR3 holds 13 amino acids from the cysteine to the phenylalanine. Here the CDR3 DNA is all that survives: 39 bases in frame from base 1. Stable Graves' hyperthyroidism was defined as no progression to ophthalmopathy during 18 months of follow-up. The hyperthyroidism patients were between 18 and 65 years old and newly diagnosed, with a disease duration of less than 2 months. Exclusion was applied to patients with uncontrolled infections, other autoimmune diseases, pregnancy or lactation. Diagnoses were based on clinical symptoms, serum thyroxine and TRAb, thyroid ultrasound and orbital computed tomography. PBMCs were isolated from about 9 ml of fresh peripheral blood by Ficoll-Paque density gradient centrifugation. Total RNA was extracted using Trizol reagent, and RNA quality was assessed on an Agilent 2100 Bioanalyzer.

This sample is drawn from a study of T cells in Graves' hyperthyroidism and ophthalmopathy (dated by TCRdb to between 2019 and 2020). A note on the overall study: Peripheral blood was sampled at the time of initial diagnosis, prior to any treatment. For training and testing, the 100 or so patients in the discovery cohort were randomly divided in a 7:3 ratio. In about 6 Graves' hyperthyroidism patients, the study also compared T-cell repertoires from thyroid tissue with T-cell repertoires from blood. Prospective prediction of ophthalmopathy was tested in an independent validation cohort of 18 to 20 hyperthyroidism patients and 15 to 17 patients who later progressed to ophthalmopathy. Following sampling, methimazole starting at 30 mg daily was given to hyperthyroidism patients, and high-dose intravenous methylprednisolone was given to ophthalmopathy patients. A discovery cohort of around 98 patients, approximately 45 with Graves' ophthalmopathy and about 58 with stable Graves' hyperthyroidism, was used to find distinguishing TCR V-J signatures. According to the paper, TCR Vbeta CDR3 sequencing was carried out on 135 peripheral blood samples, which came from some 41 ophthalmopathy, approximately 72 hyperthyroidism and roughly 17 progressor patients.

The TCR beta CDR3 regions were amplified from RNA transcripts. For the first round of RT-PCR on the TCR CDR3, the HTBI primer set was used together with the Qiagen OneStep RT-PCR kit. A second multiplex PCR round built the libraries, followed by size selection and purification. Libraries were sequenced paired-end with 100 bp reads on an Illumina HiSeq2000. Regarding the original processing steps: SOAPnuke was used to process the raw data, throwing out any read that contained adapters or uncalled bases, had a mean Phred below 15, or lacked an exact constant-primer or identifier match. High-quality paired reads were merged with COPE v1.2.5, and unique nucleotide sequences were defined as clonotypes. MiTCR v1.1 was used to align the clonotypes against IMGT TRBV, TRBD and TRBJ reference segments. The analysis was restricted to V-J combinations with a frequency above 0.0001, which together covered around 99% of the repertoires. A TCS score was defined as the ratio of F50 (clonal expansion) to E x V (chaos), with BLOSUM62-based TCRdist applied between CDR3 peptides within each V-J. Welch's t-statistics and random forest reduced some 510 V-J features to 13, which were used in a naive Bayes classifier (R e1071). The public reads were quality trimmed at Q25 with fastp and then assembled into clones with MiXCR by TCRdb, keeping productive beta chains. For every CDR3 protein sequence, its rows merge into one entry that carries the most common genes and DNA. V and J calls and clone size were set by TCRdb, not the authors. The sample yields 380,000 or so distinct CDR3 sequences; about a fifth were counted once. About 4% of the sample rests with the top ten.

The paper as a whole reports these results and caveats: No statistical method was used to set the sample size in advance, and investigators knew the group allocation. Most expanded thyroid clonotypes (frequency above 0.001) were also found in blood, which suggests that blood repertoires may mirror thyroid immune responses. A model built on a 13 V-J signature distinguished ophthalmopathy from stable hyperthyroidism, reaching roughly 88% sensitivity and under 84% specificity in cross-validation and 80%/75% in testing. In validation, the model predicted progression to ophthalmopathy with just under 71% sensitivity and approximately 72% specificity, a median of 6.5 months before onset.

Sequenced: blood. Recombination joined TRBV27 with TRBJ1-1; the D gene identity is not certain. This TCR was sampled from a woman aged 18 to 35 with Graves' hyperthyroidism. The bases read TGTGCCAGCTCTTTCACTCTCCAAGGTGAAGCTTGCTTT. This encodes CASSFTLQGEACF.